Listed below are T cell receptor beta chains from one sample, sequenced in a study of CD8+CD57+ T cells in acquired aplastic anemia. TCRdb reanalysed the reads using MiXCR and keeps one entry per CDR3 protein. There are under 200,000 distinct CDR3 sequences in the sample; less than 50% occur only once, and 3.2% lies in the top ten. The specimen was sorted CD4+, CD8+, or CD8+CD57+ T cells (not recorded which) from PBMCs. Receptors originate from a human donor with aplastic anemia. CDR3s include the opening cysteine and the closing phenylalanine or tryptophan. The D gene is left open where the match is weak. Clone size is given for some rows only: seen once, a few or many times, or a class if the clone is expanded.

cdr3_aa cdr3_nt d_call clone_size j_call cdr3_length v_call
CSVEKGPGQPQHF TGCAGCGTTGAAAAGGGACCTGGACAGCCCCAGCATTTT . few TRBJ1-5 13 TRBV29-1
CASSFRTGIAGELFF TGTGCCAGTAGTTTCAGGACAGGGATTGCCGGGGAGCTGTTTTTT TRBD1 many TRBJ2-2 15 TRBV19
CASSIGEGFYGYTF TGTGCCAGTAGTATAGGAGAGGGGTTCTATGGCTACACCTTC . many TRBJ1-2 14 TRBV19
CATTGYSNQPQHF TGTGCTACGACAGGTTATAGCAATCAGCCCCAGCATTTT . . TRBJ1-5 13 TRBV24-1
CSATRTRGNEQFF TGCAGTGCGACACGGACTAGAGGCAATGAGCAGTTCTTC TRBD2 . TRBJ2-1 13 TRBV20-1
CASSLRGGPTDTQYF TGTGCCAGCAGCCTACGTGGAGGGCCCACAGATACGCAGTATTTT . . TRBJ2-3 15 TRBV2
CASNLGPGQPQHF TGCGCCAGCAACTTGGGCCCAGGGCAGCCCCAGCATTTT . many TRBJ1-5 13 TRBV5-1
CASSLERLAYNEQFF TGTGCCAGCAGCTTAGAACGGCTAGCCTACAATGAGCAGTTCTTC . many TRBJ2-1 15 TRBV11-2
CATTAGRGELFF TGTGCCACTACAGCGGGGAGAGGGGAGCTGTTTTTT TRBD2 . TRBJ2-2 12 TRBV24-1
CASSRSPVPPYNEQFF TGTGCCAGCAGCCGATCTCCGGTCCCTCCCTACAATGAGCAGTTCTTC . many TRBJ2-1 16 TRBV11-2
CASSIAGEAGELFF TGTGCCAGTAGTATCGCGGGGGAAGCCGGGGAGCTGTTTTTT TRBD2 many TRBJ2-2 14 TRBV19
CASRSRDSRLSPLHF TGTGCCAGCAGATCTAGGGACAGCCGCCTTTCACCCCTCCACTTT TRBD1 many TRBJ1-6 15 TRBV2
CASSLSGRDTQYF TGTGCCAGCAGCTTAAGCGGGAGGGATACGCAGTATTTT TRBD2 . TRBJ2-3 13 TRBV7-9
CASSQQNTEAFF TGTGCCAGCAGCCAACAGAACACTGAAGCTTTCTTT . . TRBJ1-1 12 TRBV2
CASSGWENTEAFF TGTGCCAGCAGCGGGTGGGAGAACACTGAAGCTTTCTTT . few TRBJ1-1 13 TRBV7-2
CASSITPTISGNTIYF TGTGCCAGTAGTATAACTCCGACGATCTCTGGAAACACCATATATTTT . many TRBJ1-3 16 TRBV19
CASRGQGAEKLFF TGTGCCAGCAGAGGACAGGGGGCCGAAAAACTGTTTTTT TRBD1 many TRBJ1-4 13 TRBV12-3/TRBV12-4
CAASRDRDNGQFF TGTGCCGCCAGCAGAGACCGGGATAATGGGCAGTTCTTC . . TRBJ2-1 13 TRBV15
CATSRAWDEQFF TGTGCCACCAGCAGAGCTTGGGATGAGCAGTTCTTC . . TRBJ2-1 12 TRBV15
CSVGGGAWETQYF TGCAGCGTTGGAGGAGGGGCCTGGGAGACCCAGTACTTC . . TRBJ2-5 13 TRBV29-1
CSASDQTRLTGELFF TGCAGTGCTTCAGATCAGACCCGTTTGACCGGGGAGCTGTTTTTT . . TRBJ2-2 15 TRBV20-1
CASSYPGQGFDGYTF TGTGCCAGCAGCTACCCGGGACAGGGGTTCGATGGCTACACCTTC TRBD1 . TRBJ1-2 15 TRBV7-8
CSARRQSPNTEAFF TGCAGTGCTAGACGACAGTCGCCGAACACTGAAGCTTTCTTT . many TRBJ1-1 14 TRBV20-1
CASSVLGLATDTQYF TGTGCCAGCAGCGTTCTCGGACTAGCCACAGATACGCAGTATTTT TRBD2 many TRBJ2-3 15 TRBV9
CASSRLDRNEKLFF TGTGCCAGCAGCCGATTGGACAGGAATGAAAAACTGTTTTTT TRBD1 few TRBJ1-4 14 TRBV3-1
CASSQETTGANTGELFF TGCGCCAGCAGCCAAGAAACGACGGGCGCGAACACCGGGGAGCTGTTTTTT . many TRBJ2-2 17 TRBV4-3
CASSRQDLGNYEQYF TGTGCCAGTAGCCGACAGGATTTGGGGAACTACGAGCAGTACTTC . . TRBJ2-7 15 TRBV19
CASSTELRSNYGYTF TGTGCCAGCAGCACCGAACTCCGTTCTAACTATGGCTACACCTTC . many TRBJ1-2 15 TRBV9
CSAREGTEGNTIYF TGCAGTGCTAGAGAGGGGACAGAGGGAAACACCATATATTTT TRBD1 . TRBJ1-3 14 TRBV20-1
CATSHPGLGLNEQYF TGTGCCACCAGCCATCCAGGGTTAGGTCTTAACGAGCAGTACTTC . . TRBJ2-7 15 TRBV15
CASSLDWTSGVRDTQYF TGTGCCAGCAGCTTAGATTGGACTAGCGGGGTAAGAGATACGCAGTATTTT TRBD2 . TRBJ2-3 17 TRBV11-2
CASSISVRDRGYSPLHF TGTGCCAGTAGTATTTCGGTGAGGGACAGGGGTTATTCACCCCTCCACTTT TRBD1 many TRBJ1-6 17 TRBV19
CATSRDVGFELSGELFF TGTGCCACCAGCAGAGATGTAGGATTCGAACTAAGCGGGGAGCTGTTTTTT . . TRBJ2-2 17 TRBV15
CASSLPGQGVTEAFF TGTGCCAGCAGTTTACCGGGACAGGGGGTCACTGAAGCTTTCTTT TRBD1 few TRBJ1-1 15 TRBV27
CSARDGGARSYEQYF TGCAGTGCTAGAGATGGGGGGGCGAGGTCCTACGAGCAGTACTTC . many TRBJ2-7 15 TRBV20-1
CASSRDRSYEQYF TGTGCCAGCAGCCGGGACAGGAGCTACGAGCAGTACTTC TRBD1 few TRBJ2-7 13 TRBV2